The following is a T cell receptor beta chain sequence with its context. The assay was immunoSEQ multiplex PCR, and TCRdb's table has in-frame clones only and misses some. The repertoire has more than 300,000 clones, 90% of them found once; the top ten carry about 4%. This record comes from a study of blood T cell repertoires in COVID-19. V lost 0 bases and J lost 10, with 17 bases in between. Germline CDR1 and CDR2: SGDLS and YYNGEE. The CDR3 has 16 amino acids. This TCR was sampled from a woman aged 25-40 years who had been exposed to COVID-19. Sequencing was carried out using PBMCs or T cells enriched from blood (not recorded which). This chain uses TRBV9 with TRBJ1-6; D not certain. In nucleotides, the CDR3 is TGTGCCAGCAGCGTAGAGCCAGGTCGGATTTTGTCACCCCTCCACTTT. Translating it yields CASSVEPGRILSPLHF.